This is a list of T cell receptor beta chains from one sample in a study of blood T cells in healthy people across ages. TCRdb fed the 5' RACE reads into MiXCR, producing one record per CDR3 protein. This table holds about 1.4 million distinct CDR3 sequences, approximately 59% found once. Sequencing input: blood. These receptors all stem from a man aged 18 to 35 in good health. Each CDR3 is given with its conserved first and last residue. Fields, in order: J gene, V gene, clone size, D gene, CDR3 length, CDR3 DNA, CDR3 protein. A D gene is named only where the DNA matches it firmly. Clone size is shown for a subset of rows, as once, few, many or a class of expanded clone.

j_gene: TRBJ2-7; v_gene: TRBV7-9; abundance: .; d_gene: TRBD2; len: 14; CDR3nt: TGTGCCAGCAGCATAGCGGGAGCCCCCTACGAGCAGTACTTC; CDR3aa: CASSIAGAPYEQYF
j_gene: TRBJ1-2; v_gene: TRBV7-9; abundance: .; d_gene: .; len: 13; CDR3nt: TGTGCCAGCACAGCTTCACCCACCTATGGCTACACCTTC; CDR3aa: CASTASPTYGYTF
j_gene: TRBJ2-1; v_gene: TRBV6-1; abundance: few; d_gene: .; len: 15; CDR3nt: TGTGCCAGCAGTGTTCGGGTGATCGCCCGTGATGAGCAGTTCTTC; CDR3aa: CASSVRVIARDEQFF
j_gene: TRBJ2-4; v_gene: TRBV2; abundance: .; d_gene: .; len: 19; CDR3nt: TGTGCCAGCAGTAGGAGGGGGGGCCTTAGGGGGTCACCCAAAAACATTCAGTACTTC; CDR3aa: CASSRRGGLRGSPKNIQYF
j_gene: TRBJ2-3; v_gene: TRBV28; abundance: .; d_gene: .; len: 13; CDR3nt: TGTGCCAGCAGTTCCGTAGCAGGGGATACGCAGTATTTT; CDR3aa: CASSSVAGDTQYF
j_gene: TRBJ2-1; v_gene: TRBV12-3/TRBV12-4; abundance: .; d_gene: .; len: 15; CDR3nt: TGTGCCAGCAGCCCTGGTTTTTTAGCGGCCAATGAGCAGTTCTTC; CDR3aa: CASSPGFLAANEQFF
j_gene: TRBJ1-6; v_gene: TRBV15; abundance: .; d_gene: .; len: 19; CDR3nt: TGTGCCACCAGTAAGCCCACAAACGGCAATGGAGCCTATAATTCACCCCTCCACTTT; CDR3aa: CATSKPTNGNGAYNSPLHF
j_gene: TRBJ2-3; v_gene: TRBV18; abundance: .; d_gene: .; len: 13; CDR3nt: TGTGCCAGCTGGACATCTTCCACAGATACGCAGTATTTT; CDR3aa: CASWTSSTDTQYF
j_gene: TRBJ1-4; v_gene: TRBV28; abundance: once; d_gene: .; len: 15; CDR3nt: TGTGCCAGCACCCAACGTAGGGGGACTAATGAAAAACTGTTTTTT; CDR3aa: CASTQRRGTNEKLFF
j_gene: TRBJ2-1; v_gene: TRBV27; abundance: .; d_gene: TRBD1; len: 14; CDR3nt: TGTGCCAGCAGTTCATCCCCCGGGACAGTGGGACAGTTCTTC; CDR3aa: CASSSSPGTVGQFF
j_gene: TRBJ2-5; v_gene: TRBV25-1; abundance: few; d_gene: .; len: 15; CDR3nt: TGTGCCAGCAGTGAAACCTACCTTACCCAAGAGACCCAGTACTTC; CDR3aa: CASSETYLTQETQYF
j_gene: TRBJ1-5; v_gene: TRBV6-1; abundance: .; d_gene: .; len: 13; CDR3nt: TGTGCCAGCAGTGAACTAGGGGGTCAGCCCCAGCATTTT; CDR3aa: CASSELGGQPQHF
j_gene: TRBJ2-2; v_gene: TRBV4-1; abundance: .; d_gene: .; len: 14; CDR3nt: TGCGCCAGCAGCCCGGCTCTTGGCACCGGGGAGCTGTTTTTT; CDR3aa: CASSPALGTGELFF
j_gene: TRBJ2-1; v_gene: TRBV20-1; abundance: few; d_gene: .; len: 11; CDR3nt: TGCAGTGCTAGCAGCGGGTGGGTGCAGTTCTTC; CDR3aa: CSASSGWVQFF
j_gene: TRBJ2-7; v_gene: TRBV4-1; abundance: .; d_gene: .; len: 15; CDR3nt: TGCGCCAGCAGCCACCTTTCGACAGCCTCCTACGAGCAGTACTTC; CDR3aa: CASSHLSTASYEQYF
j_gene: TRBJ2-1; v_gene: TRBV20-1; abundance: .; d_gene: .; len: 15; CDR3nt: TGCAGTGCTAGGAGTGTCGTAACCGCGTACAATGAGCAGTTCTTC; CDR3aa: CSARSVVTAYNEQFF
j_gene: TRBJ2-7; v_gene: TRBV5-6; abundance: .; d_gene: .; len: 15; CDR3nt: TGTGCCAGCAGCCTTACGGGGGCCTACTCCTACGAGCAGTACTTC; CDR3aa: CASSLTGAYSYEQYF
j_gene: TRBJ1-4; v_gene: TRBV14; abundance: .; d_gene: TRBD1; len: 15; CDR3nt: TGTGCCAGCAGCCGAGGACAGGTATTCGGTGAAAAACTGTTTTTT; CDR3aa: CASSRGQVFGEKLFF
j_gene: TRBJ1-6; v_gene: TRBV20-1; abundance: .; d_gene: .; len: 13; CDR3nt: TGCAGTGCTAGAGGGACCCATAATTCACCCCTCCACTTT; CDR3aa: CSARGTHNSPLHF
j_gene: TRBJ2-7; v_gene: TRBV21-1; abundance: .; d_gene: .; len: 24; CDR3nt: TGTGCCAGCAGCTCACCGTACGGGACGGAAGATCGCCCACATCCCCCGCCGAACCTTTACGAGCAGTACTTC; CDR3aa: CASSSPYGTEDRPHPPPNLYEQYF
j_gene: TRBJ1-2; v_gene: TRBV20-1; abundance: few; d_gene: .; len: 13; CDR3nt: TGCAGTGCTAGGGACGGATCTAACTATGGCTACACCTTC; CDR3aa: CSARDGSNYGYTF
j_gene: TRBJ1-5; v_gene: TRBV20-1; abundance: .; d_gene: .; len: 13; CDR3nt: TGCAGTGCTAGAGAGGCTAGCAATCAGCCCCAGCATTTT; CDR3aa: CSAREASNQPQHF